The subject of this entry is one TCR beta chain. With V trimmed by 5 bases and J by 4 bases, 7 bases remained unmatched. CDR1 and CDR2 (germline): SGHTA, FQGTGA. The CDR3 is 16 residues long. The data stem from a study of blood T cell repertoires in COVID-19. Study-level information: Nucleic acid was either cDNA or gDNA, and it came from T cells, B-cell-depleted T cells, or PBMCs.

Per the authors' pipeline: Nucleated cell counts were estimated from reference gene primer amplification. The table came from immunoSEQ multiplex PCR; TCRdb's copy has only in-frame clones and leaves some out. V, J and clone size reflect that table, while D and trimming were determined from the DNA. The sample includes about 130,000 clones, 84% of them seen just once. The clonotype comes from a human donor in a cohort sampled during active COVID-19. The sample comprised peripheral blood. The chain is built from TRBV7-3 and TRBJ2-1; TRBD2 aligns across 11 bases. DNA for the CDR3: TGTGCCAGCAGCCAGACTAGCGGGGCCTCTTACAATGAGCAGTTCTTC. It translates to CASSQTSGASYNEQFF.